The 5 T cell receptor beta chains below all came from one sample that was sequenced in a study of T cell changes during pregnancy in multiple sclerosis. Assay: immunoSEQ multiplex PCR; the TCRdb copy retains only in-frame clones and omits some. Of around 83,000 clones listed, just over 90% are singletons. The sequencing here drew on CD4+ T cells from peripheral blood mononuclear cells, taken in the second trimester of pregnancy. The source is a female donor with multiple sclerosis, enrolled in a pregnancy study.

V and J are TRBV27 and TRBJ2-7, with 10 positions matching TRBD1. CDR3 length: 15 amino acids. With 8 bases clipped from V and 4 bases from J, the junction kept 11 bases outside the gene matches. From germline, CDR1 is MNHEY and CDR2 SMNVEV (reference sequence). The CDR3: CASLRAGTGDYEQYF. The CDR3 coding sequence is TGTGCCAGCCTTCGAGCCGGGACAGGGGATTACGAGCAGTACTTC.

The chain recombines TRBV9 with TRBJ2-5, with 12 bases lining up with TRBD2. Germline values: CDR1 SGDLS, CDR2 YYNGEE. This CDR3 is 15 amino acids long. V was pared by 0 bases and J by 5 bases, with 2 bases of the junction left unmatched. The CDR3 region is CASSVAGTSGETQYF. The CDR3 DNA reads TGTGCCAGCAGCGTAGCCGGGACTAGCGGGGAGACCCAGTACTTC.

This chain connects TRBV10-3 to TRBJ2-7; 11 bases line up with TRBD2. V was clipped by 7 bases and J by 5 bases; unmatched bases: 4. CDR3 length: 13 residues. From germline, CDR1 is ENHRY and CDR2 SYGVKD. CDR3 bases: TGTGCCATCAAAATAGCGGGAGGGGACGAGCAGTACTTC. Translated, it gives CAIKIAGGDEQYF.

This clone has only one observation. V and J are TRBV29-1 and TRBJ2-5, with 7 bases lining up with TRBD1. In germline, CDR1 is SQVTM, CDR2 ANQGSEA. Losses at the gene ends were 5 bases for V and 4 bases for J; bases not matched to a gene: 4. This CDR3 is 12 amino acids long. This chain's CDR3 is CSVWDSPETQYF. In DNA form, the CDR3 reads TGCAGCGTTTGGGACAGCCCAGAGACCCAGTACTTC.

Here the CDR3 DNA reads TGTGCCAGCAGTGAGGACAGGTTCTACAATGAGCAGTTCTTC. Protein sequence: CASSEDRFYNEQFF. The V gene is TRBV6-4, the J gene TRBJ2-1; 7 bases fit TRBD1. V was pared by 3 bases and J by 3 bases, with 2 bases of the junction left unmatched. The CDR3 consists of 14 residues. CDR1 is MRHNA, CDR2 SNTAGT, per germline.